This passage covers 10 T cell receptor beta chains from one sample sequenced in a study of shared T cell receptors in the human thymus. Assay used: immunoSEQ multiplex PCR; TCRdb lists only in-frame clones, some missing. The sample lists 450,000 to 650,000 clones, 75% to 80% occurring once. The same data also contributed to another study, on human thymus T cells.

What was sequenced was thymocytes. The receptors were gathered from a boy in the first two years of life with a congenital heart defect.

CDR3 sequence reads: CASMGGGDTQYF. The CDR3 bases are TGTGCCAGTATGGGGGGGGGCGATACGCAGTATTTT. The rearrangement joins TRBV19 to TRBJ2-3; tentative D call: TRBD2 (7 bases). CDR1 is LNHDA, CDR2 SQIVND, per germline (reference sequence). V was trimmed by 7 bases and J by 6 bases, leaving 11 bases between them. The CDR3 is made up of 12 amino acids. Drawing the rest from reference TRBV19 and TRBJ2-3, the complete variable domain is DGGITQSPKYLFRKEGQNVTLSCEQNLNHDAMYWYRQDPGQGLRLIYYSQIVNDFQKGDIAEGYSVSREKKESFPLTVTSAQKNPTAFYLCASMGGGDTQYFGPGTRLTVL.

CDR3 residues: CASRGGSAGADTQYF. Here the CDR3 DNA reads TGTGCCAGTAGAGGCGGGAGCGCGGGTGCAGATACGCAGTATTTT. The genes are TRBV19 and TRBJ2-3; 7 nucleotides match TRBD2. Germline CDR1 reads LNHDA; CDR2 reads SQIVND (reference sequence). The CDR3 has 15 amino acids. Trimming at V came to 6 bases and at J to 4 bases, leaving 10 bases not matched to a gene.

This clone has a single count. The chain links TRBV4-3 to TRBJ2-4, with 7 bases fitting TRBD1. V shed 0 bases, J shed 1 base, and the junction held 6 bases outside the gene matches. The germline V gene encodes CDR1 LGHNA and CDR2 YSLEER. CDR3 size: 17 residues. CDR3 loop: CASSQEWDRRAKNIQYF. The CDR3 DNA is TGCGCCAGCAGCCAAGAATGGGACAGAAGGGCCAAAAACATTCAGTACTTC.

This clone has only one observation. The chain employs TRBV4-2 and TRBJ1-5, with 9 bases lining up with TRBD1. Germline V CDR1 and CDR2: LGHNA, YNFKEQ. This CDR3 contains 16 residues. J lost 2 bases, V lost 3 bases, and 5 bases had no gene match. CDR3 residues: CASSHSRDRGNQPQHF. CDR3 DNA sequence: TGTGCCAGCAGCCATTCCCGGGACAGGGGCAATCAGCCCCAGCATTTT.

The table lists this clone with a few counts. This chain connects TRBV27 to TRBJ2-7, with 8 bases fitting TRBD1. The CDR3 sequence is 15 residues long. Germline trimming cut 0 bases from V and 2 bases from J; bases unmatched to any gene: 3. CDR1 is MNHEY, CDR2 SMNVEV, per germline (reference sequence). This CDR3 reads CASSLSGDRTYEQYF. The CDR3 nucleotides read TGTGCCAGCAGTTTATCAGGGGACAGGACCTACGAGCAGTACTTC.

CDR3 region: CASSLGPSGGKDYEQYF. In DNA form, the CDR3 reads TGTGCCAGCAGCTTAGGACCTAGCGGGGGGAAAGACTACGAGCAGTACTTC. The chain recombines TRBV7-2 with TRBJ2-7; 11 bases fit TRBD2. CDR1 is SGHTA, CDR2 FQGNSA, per germline. Trimming cost V 1 base and J 3 bases; bases outside gene matches: 8. The CDR3 covers 17 residues. Complete variable domain (other parts from reference TRBV7-2 and TRBJ2-7): GAGVSQSPSNKVTEKGKDVELRCDPISGHTALYWYRQSLGQGLEFLIYFQGNSAPDKSGLPSDRFSAERTGGSVSTLTIQRTQQEDSAVYLCASSLGPSGGKDYEQYFGPGTRLTVT.

V and J are TRBV19 and TRBJ2-7, with TRBD2 as a possible D gene (6 bases). Trimming stripped 4 bases from V and 3 bases from J, with 13 bases between. The CDR3 is 14 residues long. CDR1 and CDR2 (germline): LNHDA, SQIVND (reference sequence). The CDR3: CASSTGDRFYEQYF. DNA of the CDR3: TGTGCCAGTAGTACGGGGGACCGATTCTACGAGCAGTACTTC.

The chain has TRBV5-8 and TRBJ2-7; D is unclear. The ends were cut back, 2 bases at V and 0 bases at J, with 15 bases in the middle. The germline CDR1 and CDR2 sequences are SGHTS and YDEGEE. The CDR3 extends over 16 amino acids. The CDR3 loop is CASSFTSGLSSYEQYF. The CDR3 DNA is TGTGCCAGCAGCTTTACGTCGGGTCTTAGCTCCTACGAGCAGTACTTC.

This chain connects TRBV12-2 to TRBJ2-7; no DNA check was done on the table's D call, TRBD2. TRBV12-2 is designated a pseudogene. The CDR3 runs 9 residues. The CDR3, as DNA: TGTGCAAGTCGCTCCCGCAGCGTGGTC. This gives the protein CASRSRSVV.

This sequence joins TRBV30 and TRBJ2-7; tentative D call: TRBD1 (6 bases). V was pared by 1 base and J by 5 bases, with 15 bases between. The CDR3 runs to 14 residues. CDR1 and CDR2 from the germline V gene are GTSNPN and SVGIG (reference sequence). The CDR3 loop reads CAWSESGAWHEQYF. As DNA, the CDR3 is TGTGCCTGGAGTGAATCAGGGGCATGGCACGAGCAGTACTTC.